This TCR beta chain was sequenced during a study of T-cell memory formation after mild COVID-19 (dated by TCRdb to the early 2020s). About the investigation overall: TCR sequence clusters from the two donors were largely donor specific. In a couple of donors, T-cell clones that expanded and contracted after mild COVID-19 were followed by sequencing TCRalpha and TCRbeta repertoires longitudinally. Two young, previously healthy adult volunteers made up the cohort, one male and one female. Results and caveats for the whole study, not just this receptor: Contracting CD4+ clones turned up mainly in the CM and EM memory subsets, whereas EMRA was where CD8+ clones were enriched. SARS-CoV-2 specificity was not confirmed for the second-wave clones peaking on day 37. The detection of some responding clones in pre-infection memory suggests that pre-existing cross-reactive memory T cells joined the SARS-CoV-2 response. From day 15 to 85, contracting clones showed balanced CD4/CD8 phenotypes, whereas a second wave of clones that expanded from day 15 to 37 leaned towards CD4+. The study included only two mild cases, and larger cohorts that include severe cases with pre-infection samples were judged to be necessary.

Sequenced on an Illumina NovaSeq 6000. Using 5'RACE with constant-segment primers, TCRalpha and TCRbeta cDNA libraries were constructed, with sample barcodes and unique molecular identifiers added in the process. Trizol reagent was used to extract RNA from every sample. Library amplification was performed in two PCR steps, and a second sample barcode and Illumina TruSeq adapters were introduced in the second step. Sequencing of libraries was performed on an Illumina NovaSeq with 2 x 150 bp paired-end reads. On the authors' methods: Demultiplexing of reads and collapsing into UMI-guided consensus sequences were performed with migec v1.2.7. Using mixcr v2.1.11, UMI consensuses were aligned to TRA and TRB V and J templates and then assembled into clonotypes. A clonotype was counted as expanded or contracted only if both edgeR and NoisET called the change significant, with noise models trained on biological replicates. For edgeR calls, a false discovery rate-adjusted p below 0.01 and a log2 fold-change threshold of 1 were applied. As an exploratory analysis of dynamics, PCA with hierarchical clustering was applied to max-normalized trajectories of the 1000 most abundant clonotypes. The CD4 or CD8 phenotype of responding clones was assigned using the separately sequenced CD4+ and CD8+ repertoires. TCRdb's own reprocessing of the public reads used fastp at Q25 and MiXCR and kept productive beta chains. Under each unique CDR3 protein, matching rows form one entry showing the most common genes and DNA. TCRdb's processing, not the authors', yielded these V and J calls. The sample table holds roughly 500,000 distinct CDR3 sequences, of which roughly 22% were seen once. The top ten clonotypes cover around 12% of the sample.

Ficoll-Paque density gradient centrifugation was the method used to isolate PBMCs. Turning to this clonotype: Its antigen has not been determined. Per-base quality was not reported, and no clone a single base away is much larger than it.

Per the germline V gene (reference sequence), MNHEY is the CDR1 and SMNVEV is the CDR2. At the junction V is shortened by 5 bases and J by 10 bases; bases outside the gene matches: 13. The CDR3 starts with the cysteine, ends with the phenylalanine, and has 15 residues. This entry keeps only the CDR3 DNA: 45 bases, framed from base 1. The sample consisted of PBMCs or a T cell subset sorted from them (not recorded which). Recombination linked TRBV27 to TRBJ2-1; 8 bases in the junction line up with TRBD2. The clonotype comes from an adult woman who had mild COVID-19 (a few samples of this study predate the infection). The sample titles of this study are shuffled in the database, so cell type and time point are left out; the donor was told from shared clones. The base sequence is TGTGCCAGCAGTCCCCTGAGTGCGGGAGGCTGGGAGCAGTTCTTC. Translation gives CASSPLSAGGWEQFF.